These 15 T cell receptor beta chains came from one sample sequenced in a study of shared clonotypes between healthy human individuals. Some clones are missing from TCRdb's copy, which holds only in-frame ones; the method was immunoSEQ multiplex PCR. The sample yields more than 900,000 clones, 75% to 80% seen once. Sequences were obtained from memory CD4+ T cells from PBMCs. Documented subset: CD45RA-negative fraction. The source of these receptors is a man aged 18 to 30 in good health. Some clones in this sample may be carry-over from other donors' samples.

This chain uses TRBV5-1 with TRBJ2-2, with no clear D. The CDR3 totals 13 residues. V lost 1 base, J lost 0 bases, and 1 base lay in between. Germline V lookup: CDR1 SGHRS, CDR2 YFSETQ. CDR3 sequence reads: CASSLTNTGELFF. The DNA for the CDR3 is TGCGCCAGCAGCTTGACGAACACCGGGGAGCTGTTTTTT.

This clone came up a few times. Other DNA sequences in this sample translate to the same CDR3. The chain links TRBV30 to TRBJ2-7; no firm D call. From germline, CDR1 is GTSNPN and CDR2 SVGIG (reference sequence). V was shortened by 0 bases and J by 7 bases, with 7 bases between the two germline ends. The CDR3 has 11 amino acids. The CDR3 coding sequence is TGTGCCTGGAGTGTAGGTGGGGAGCAGTACTTC. This codes for CAWSVGGEQYF.

This chain uses TRBV7-9 with TRBJ2-3; D gene uncertain. Per the germline V gene, CDR1 is SEHNR and CDR2 is FQNEAQ (reference sequence). The CDR3 is 13 residues long. Deletions cut 1 base from V and 4 bases from J, with 6 bases between. The CDR3 reads CASSLVVPDTQYF. The CDR3 DNA follows: TGTGCCAGCAGCTTAGTAGTCCCAGATACGCAGTATTTT. The variable domain in full, completed from reference TRBV7-9 and TRBJ2-3, reads DTGVSQNPRHKITKRGQNVTFRCDPISEHNRLYWYRQTLGQGPEFLTYFQNEAQLEKSRLLSDRFSAERPKGSFSTLEIQRTEQGDSAMYLCASSLVVPDTQYFGPGTRLTVL.

The chain recombines TRBV2 with TRBJ2-2; D perhaps matches TRBD2 (6 bases). V was pared by 8 bases and J by 4 bases, with 11 bases between. CDR1 and CDR2 (germline): SNHLY, FYNNEI. The CDR3 totals 13 residues. This chain's CDR3 is CASFDGSTGELFF. CDR3 nucleotide sequence: TGTGCCAGCTTTGACGGGAGCACCGGGGAGCTGTTTTTT.

This sequence joins TRBV29-1 and TRBJ2-4; D ambiguous. V was trimmed by 5 bases and J by 6 bases, leaving 11 bases between them. CDR3 size: 12 residues. CDR1 and CDR2 (germline): SQVTM, ANQGSEA. CDR3 DNA: TGCAGCGTTACCTCCCCCCCAAACATTCAGTACTTC. Translation gives CSVTSPPNIQYF.

The chain combines TRBV10-2 with TRBJ2-7; 10 positions agree with TRBD2. V gave up 6 bases and J gave up 0 bases; unmatched junction bases: 5. The CDR3 covers 15 residues. The germline CDR1 and CDR2 sequences are WSHSY and SAAADI. The CDR3 bases are TGCGCCAGCAGCGAGAGCGGGAGGGTCTCCTACGAGCAGTACTTC. Translation: CASSESGRVSYEQYF.

This clone has a count of ten or more. The chain combines TRBV19 with TRBJ1-1; TRBD1 matches at 9 bases. The CDR3 loop spans 17 amino acids. Germline CDR1 is LNHDA and CDR2 is SQIVND (reference sequence). V gave up 3 bases and J gave up 10 bases; unmatched junction bases: 18. As DNA, the CDR3 is TGTGCCAGTAGTATTTCGGCGGACGGGACAGGGTTTCAGCGAGCTTTCTTT. This sequence encodes CASSISADGTGFQRAFF.

A few counts support this clone. The chain is built from TRBV5-6 and TRBJ2-1; TRBD2 matches at 9 bases. The length of the CDR3 is 16 residues. Trimming cost V 0 bases and J 6 bases; bases outside gene matches: 7. Germline loops: CDR1 SGHDT, CDR2 YYEEEE. CDR3 loop: CASSLVGLAGFNEQFF. For the CDR3, the DNA is TGTGCCAGCAGCTTGGTGGGGCTAGCGGGGTTCAATGAGCAGTTCTTC. Full variable domain (rest looked up from reference TRBV5-6 and TRBJ2-1): DAGVTQSPTHLIKTRGQQVTLRCSPKSGHDTVSWYQQALGQGPQFIFQYYEEEERQRGNFPDRFSGHQFPNYSSELNVNALLLGDSALYLCASSLVGLAGFNEQFFGPGTRLTVL.

There are a few counts of this clone. The rearrangement links TRBV29-1 to TRBJ2-3; D remains ambiguous. The CDR3 has 13 amino acids. Germline assignment: CDR1 SQVTM and CDR2 ANQGSEA. Trimming took 3 bases from V and 0 from J, leaving 7 bases between them. The CDR3 reads CSVERHSTDTQYF. CDR3 DNA: TGCAGCGTTGAGAGGCATAGCACAGATACGCAGTATTTT.

This clone was detected many times. This rearrangement joins TRBV28 to TRBJ2-1; 12 bases fit TRBD2. V lost 7 bases, J lost 4 bases, and 14 bases stayed unmatched. Germline CDR1 is MDHEN and CDR2 is SYDVKM. CDR3 length equals 18 residues. The CDR3 reads CASTLIGPTSGRYNEQFF. As DNA, the CDR3 is TGTGCCAGCACCCTCATCGGGCCGACTAGCGGGAGATACAATGAGCAGTTCTTC.

The gene calls are TRBV11-2 and TRBJ2-1, with 9 bases matching TRBD2. Germline assignment: CDR1 SGHAT and CDR2 FQNNGV. The CDR3 consists of 16 residues. V was clipped by 0 bases and J by 3 bases; unmatched bases: 3. The CDR3, as DNA: TGTGCCAGCAGCTTAGATCTAGCGGGAAACTACAATGAGCAGTTCTTC. Protein sequence: CASSLDLAGNYNEQFF. Full variable domain (rest looked up from reference TRBV11-2 and TRBJ2-1): EAGVAQSPRYKIIEKRQSVAFWCNPISGHATLYWYQQILGQGPKLLIQFQNNGVVDDSQLPKDRFSAERLKGVDSTLKIQPAKLEDSAVYLCASSLDLAGNYNEQFFGPGTRLTVL.

This chain connects TRBV7-2 to TRBJ2-1, with 11 bases fitting TRBD1. The CDR3 spans 15 residues. Unmatched junction bases numbered 9, after V lost 5 bases and J lost 9 bases. The germline V gene has CDR1 SGHTA and CDR2 FQGNSA. For the CDR3, the DNA is TGTGCCAGCAGCCCGGGGACAGGGGGAGTAGGTGAGCAGTTCTTC. Translation gives CASSPGTGGVGEQFF.

The chain couples TRBV7-2 to TRBJ2-3; D is perhaps TRBD1 (6 bases). Trimming removed 5 bases at V and 4 bases at J, with 16 bases between. CDR1 SGHTA and CDR2 FQGNSA come from the germline V gene. The CDR3 has 15 amino acids. The CDR3: CASSPRGGAPDTQYF. CDR3 nucleotide sequence: TGTGCCAGCAGCCCCCGAGGGGGTGCACCAGATACGCAGTATTTT.

A note on this clone: The same CDR3 is also encoded by other DNA sequences in this sample. The chain is built from TRBV28 and TRBJ2-7; D is undetermined. Trimming pared 9 bases from V and 3 bases from J, leaving 12 bases between. Germline CDR1 MDHEN, CDR2 SYDVKM. This CDR3 spans 12 amino acids. CDR3 nucleotides: TGTGCCAGTTCTAGGTCTAACTACGAGCAGTACTTC. Amino acids: CASSRSNYEQYF.

The DNA of the CDR3 is TGCAGTGTTTCGGACCTCGCCGAGCAGTACTTC. This translates into CSVSDLAEQYF. V and J are TRBV20-1 and TRBJ2-7; D gene uncertain. Germline V lookup: CDR1 DFQATT, CDR2 SNEGSKA (reference sequence). The CDR3 runs to 11 residues. V was shortened by 7 bases and J by 6 bases, with 13 bases between the two germline ends.